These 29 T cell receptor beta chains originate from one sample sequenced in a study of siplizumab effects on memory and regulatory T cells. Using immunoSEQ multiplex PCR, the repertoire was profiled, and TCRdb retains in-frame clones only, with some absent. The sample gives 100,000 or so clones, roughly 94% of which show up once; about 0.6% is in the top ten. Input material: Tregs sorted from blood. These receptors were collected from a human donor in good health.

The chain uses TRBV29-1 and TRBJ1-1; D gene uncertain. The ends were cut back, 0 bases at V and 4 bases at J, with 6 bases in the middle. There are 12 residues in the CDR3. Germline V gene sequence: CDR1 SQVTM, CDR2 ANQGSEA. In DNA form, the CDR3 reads TGCAGCGTTGAAGAAACGGGCACTGAAGCTTTCTTT. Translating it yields CSVEETGTEAFF.

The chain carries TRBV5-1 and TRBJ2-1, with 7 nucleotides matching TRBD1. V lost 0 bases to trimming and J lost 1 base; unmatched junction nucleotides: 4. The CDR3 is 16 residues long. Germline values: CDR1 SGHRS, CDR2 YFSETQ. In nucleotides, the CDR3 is TGCGCCAGCAGCTTGGTAGGGGGCGCTTCCTACAATGAGCAGTTCTTC. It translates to CASSLVGGASYNEQFF.

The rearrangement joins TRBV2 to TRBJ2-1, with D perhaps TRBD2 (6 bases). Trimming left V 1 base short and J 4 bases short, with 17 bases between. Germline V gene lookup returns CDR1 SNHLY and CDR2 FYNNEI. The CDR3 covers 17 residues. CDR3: CASSEGFRRDFYNEQFF. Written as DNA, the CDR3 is TGTGCCAGCAGTGAAGGTTTTCGTCGGGACTTTTACAATGAGCAGTTCTTC.

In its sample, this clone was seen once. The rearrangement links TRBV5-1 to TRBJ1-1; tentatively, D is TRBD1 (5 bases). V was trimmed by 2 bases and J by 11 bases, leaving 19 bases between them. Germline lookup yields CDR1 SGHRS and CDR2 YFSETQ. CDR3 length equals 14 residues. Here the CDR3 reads CASSLQARYGGAFF. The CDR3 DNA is TGCGCCAGCAGCTTACAGGCTCGCTATGGAGGCGCTTTCTTT.

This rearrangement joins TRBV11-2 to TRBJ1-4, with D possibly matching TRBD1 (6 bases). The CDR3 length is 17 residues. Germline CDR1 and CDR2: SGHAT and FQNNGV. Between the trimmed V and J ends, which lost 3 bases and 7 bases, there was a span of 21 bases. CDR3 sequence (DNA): TGTGCCAGCAGCTTTCGGGTTCCGTGGGGGGCCAGTGAAAAACTGTTTTTT. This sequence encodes CASSFRVPWGASEKLFF.

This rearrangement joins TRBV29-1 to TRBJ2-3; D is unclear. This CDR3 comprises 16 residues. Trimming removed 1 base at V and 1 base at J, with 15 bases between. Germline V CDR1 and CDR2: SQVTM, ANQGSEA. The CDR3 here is CSVEAPLASGTDTQYF. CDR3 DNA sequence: TGCAGCGTTGAAGCCCCCCTGGCGTCCGGCACAGATACGCAGTATTTT.

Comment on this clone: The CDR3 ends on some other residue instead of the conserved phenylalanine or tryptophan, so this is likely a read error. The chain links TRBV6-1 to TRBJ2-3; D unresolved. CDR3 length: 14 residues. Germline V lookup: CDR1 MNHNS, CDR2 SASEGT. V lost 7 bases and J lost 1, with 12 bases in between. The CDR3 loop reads CASKGTARTDTQYL. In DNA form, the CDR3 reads TGTGCCAGCAAGGGCACCGCACGCACAGATACGCAGTATCTT.

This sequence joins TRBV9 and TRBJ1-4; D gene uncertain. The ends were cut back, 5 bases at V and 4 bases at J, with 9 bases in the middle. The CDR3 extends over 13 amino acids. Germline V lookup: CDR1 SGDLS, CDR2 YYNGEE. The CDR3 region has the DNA TGTGCCAGCAGTCCCGGGATTAATGAAAAACTGTTTTTT. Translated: CASSPGINEKLFF.

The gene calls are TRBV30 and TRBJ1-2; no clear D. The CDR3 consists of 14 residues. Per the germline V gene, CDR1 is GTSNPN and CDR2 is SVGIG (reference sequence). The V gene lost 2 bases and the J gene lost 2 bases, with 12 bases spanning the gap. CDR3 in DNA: TGTGCCTGGAGTCCCCTTTCCCGGAACTATGGCTACACCTTC. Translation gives CAWSPLSRNYGYTF.

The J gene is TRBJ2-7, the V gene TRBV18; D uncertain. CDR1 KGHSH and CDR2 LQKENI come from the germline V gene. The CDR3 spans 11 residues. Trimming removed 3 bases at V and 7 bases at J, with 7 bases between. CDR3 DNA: TGTGCCAGCTCACCTTTGGAAGAGCAGTACTTC. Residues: CASSPLEEQYF.

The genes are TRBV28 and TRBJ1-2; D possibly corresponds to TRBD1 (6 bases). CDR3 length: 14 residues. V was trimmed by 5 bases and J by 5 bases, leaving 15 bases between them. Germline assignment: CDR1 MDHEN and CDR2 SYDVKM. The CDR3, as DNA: TGTGCCAGCAGTCTTCGCGGGGGCCCTTATGGCTACACCTTC. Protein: CASSLRGGPYGYTF.

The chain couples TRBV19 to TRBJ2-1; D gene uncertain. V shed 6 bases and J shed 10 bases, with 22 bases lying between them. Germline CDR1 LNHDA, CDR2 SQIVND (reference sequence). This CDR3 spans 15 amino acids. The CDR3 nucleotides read TGTGCCAGTAGCAATTCGGGCCCCCGCAACCCCGAGCAGTTCTTC. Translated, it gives CASSNSGPRNPEQFF.

CDR3 residues: CASSLGHYELNEQYF. CDR3 DNA: TGCGCCAGCAGCTTGGGACACTATGAGCTCAACGAGCAGTACTTC. The rearrangement links TRBV5-1 to TRBJ2-7; no clear D. This CDR3 is 15 amino acids long. Germline V gives CDR1 SGHRS, CDR2 YFSETQ. Between the trimmed V and J ends, which lost 0 bases and 5 bases, there was a span of 15 bases.

The CDR3 sequence: CASTTTRDQPQHF. Written as DNA, the CDR3 is TGTGCCAGCACGACGACGCGAGATCAGCCCCAGCATTTT. The chain couples TRBV19 to TRBJ1-5; no firm D call. Trimming took off 9 bases at V and 5 bases at J, with 14 bases between the two ends. CDR1 is LNHDA and CDR2 is SQIVND in the germline V gene (reference sequence). CDR3 size: 13 residues.

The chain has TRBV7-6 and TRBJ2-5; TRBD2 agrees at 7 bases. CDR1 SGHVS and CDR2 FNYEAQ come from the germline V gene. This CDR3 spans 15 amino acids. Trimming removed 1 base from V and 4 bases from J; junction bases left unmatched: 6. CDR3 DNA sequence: TGTGCCAGCAGCTTAGGTTTAACGGGAGGAGAGACCCAGTACTTC. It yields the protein CASSLGLTGGETQYF.

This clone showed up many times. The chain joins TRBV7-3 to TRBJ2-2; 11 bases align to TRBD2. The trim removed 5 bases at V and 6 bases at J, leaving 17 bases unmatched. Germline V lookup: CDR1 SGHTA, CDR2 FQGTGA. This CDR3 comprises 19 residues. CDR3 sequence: CASSQAFGSGRVGSGELFF. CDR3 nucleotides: TGTGCCAGCAGCCAGGCCTTCGGTAGCGGGAGGGTAGGCTCCGGGGAGCTGTTTTTT.

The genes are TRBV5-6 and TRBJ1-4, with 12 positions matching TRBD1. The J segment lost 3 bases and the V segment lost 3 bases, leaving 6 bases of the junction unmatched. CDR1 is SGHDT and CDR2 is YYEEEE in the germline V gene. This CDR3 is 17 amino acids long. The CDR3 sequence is CASSSLGQGAPNEKLFF. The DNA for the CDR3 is TGTGCCAGCAGCTCGCTGGGACAGGGGGCACCTAATGAAAAACTGTTTTTT.

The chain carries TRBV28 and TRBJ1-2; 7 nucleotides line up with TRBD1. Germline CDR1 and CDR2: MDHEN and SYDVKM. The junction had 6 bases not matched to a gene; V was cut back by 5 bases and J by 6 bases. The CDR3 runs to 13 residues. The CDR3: CASSLDRVNGYTF. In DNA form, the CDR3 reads TGTGCCAGCAGTCTTGACAGGGTAAATGGCTACACCTTC.

CDR3 DNA: TGCGCCAGCAGCCAACGCTCGGCCCCGGGACAGGTGAACACCGGGGAGCTGTTTTTT. Translating gives CASSQRSAPGQVNTGELFF. The rearrangement uses TRBV4-1 and TRBJ2-2, with 8 positions matching TRBD1. This CDR3 region has 19 residues. Per germline, CDR1 MGHRA and CDR2 YSYEKL. V was clipped by 2 bases and J by 1 base; unmatched bases: 12.

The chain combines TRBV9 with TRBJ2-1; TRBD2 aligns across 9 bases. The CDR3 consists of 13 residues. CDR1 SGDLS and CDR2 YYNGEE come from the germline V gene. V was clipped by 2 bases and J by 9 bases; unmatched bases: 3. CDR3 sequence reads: CASSVSGSFEQFF. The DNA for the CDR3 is TGTGCCAGCAGCGTTAGCGGGAGCTTTGAGCAGTTCTTC.

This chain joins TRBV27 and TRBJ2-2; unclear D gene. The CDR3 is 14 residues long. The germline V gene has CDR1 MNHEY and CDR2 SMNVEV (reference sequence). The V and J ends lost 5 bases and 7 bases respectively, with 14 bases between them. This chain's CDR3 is CASSPWPRVGELFF. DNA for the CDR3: TGTGCCAGCAGTCCCTGGCCTCGGGTCGGGGAGCTGTTTTTT.

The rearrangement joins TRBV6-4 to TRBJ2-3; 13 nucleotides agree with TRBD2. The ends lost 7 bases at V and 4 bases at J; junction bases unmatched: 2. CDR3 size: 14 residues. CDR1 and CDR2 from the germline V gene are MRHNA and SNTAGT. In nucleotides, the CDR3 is TGTGCCAGCAAACTAGCGGGAGGGGCAGATACGCAGTATTTT. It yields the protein CASKLAGGADTQYF.

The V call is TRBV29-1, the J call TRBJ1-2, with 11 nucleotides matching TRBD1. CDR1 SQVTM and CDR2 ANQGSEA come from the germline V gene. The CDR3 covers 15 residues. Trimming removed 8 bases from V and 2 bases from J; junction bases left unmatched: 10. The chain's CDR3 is CSFMDRGRGNYGYTF. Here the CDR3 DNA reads TGCAGCTTTATGGACAGGGGGCGTGGGAACTATGGCTACACCTTC.

The chain's CDR3 is CASSPPGLAAQETQYF. Written as DNA, the CDR3 is TGCGCCAGCAGCCCGCCGGGACTAGCGGCTCAAGAGACCCAGTACTTC. The V gene is TRBV5-1, the J gene TRBJ2-5; 11 nucleotides line up with TRBD2. With V trimmed by 4 bases and J by 2 bases, 7 bases remained unmatched. CDR3 length: 16 amino acids. CDR1 SGHRS and CDR2 YFSETQ come from the germline V gene.

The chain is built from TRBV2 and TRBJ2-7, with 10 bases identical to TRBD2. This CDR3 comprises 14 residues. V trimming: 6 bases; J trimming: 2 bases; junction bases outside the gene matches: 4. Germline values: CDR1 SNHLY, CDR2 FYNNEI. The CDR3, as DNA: TGTGCCAGCAGGCCGGGACTAGCGACCTACGAGCAGTACTTC. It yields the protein CASRPGLATYEQYF.

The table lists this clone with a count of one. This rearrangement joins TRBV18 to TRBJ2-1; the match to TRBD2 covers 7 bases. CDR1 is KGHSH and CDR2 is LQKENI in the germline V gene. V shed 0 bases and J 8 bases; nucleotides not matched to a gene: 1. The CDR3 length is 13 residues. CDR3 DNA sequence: TGTGCCAGCTCACCACCGGGGGGGTATGAGCAGTTCTTC. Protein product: CASSPPGGYEQFF.

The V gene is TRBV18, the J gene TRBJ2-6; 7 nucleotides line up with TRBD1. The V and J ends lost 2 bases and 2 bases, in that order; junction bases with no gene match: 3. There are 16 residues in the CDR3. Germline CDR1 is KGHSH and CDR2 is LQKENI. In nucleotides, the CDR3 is TGTGCCAGCTCACCAGGAACAGGGGCTGGGGCCAACGTCCTGACTTTC. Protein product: CASSPGTGAGANVLTF.

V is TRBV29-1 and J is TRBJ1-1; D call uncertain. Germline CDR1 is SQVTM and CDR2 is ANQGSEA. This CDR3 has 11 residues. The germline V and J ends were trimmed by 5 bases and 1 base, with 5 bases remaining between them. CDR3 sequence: CSVQQNTEAFF. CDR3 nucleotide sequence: TGCAGCGTTCAACAGAACACTGAAGCTTTCTTT.

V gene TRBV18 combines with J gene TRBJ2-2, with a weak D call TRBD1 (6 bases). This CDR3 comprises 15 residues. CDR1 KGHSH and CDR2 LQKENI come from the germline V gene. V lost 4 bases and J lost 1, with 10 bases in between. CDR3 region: CASSRGQQNTGELFF. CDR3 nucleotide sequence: TGTGCCAGCTCACGAGGACAGCAGAACACCGGGGAGCTGTTTTTT.